This TCR beta chain was obtained from a study of blood T cell repertoires in COVID-19. For the study at large: The United States, Italy and Spain provided the acute and convalescent COVID-19 samples.

The Seattle patients, enrolled during active infection, were followed longitudinally. The method was immunoSEQ multiplex PCR; TCRdb's version includes in-frame clones alone and lacks a portion of them. The sample includes 110,000 to 150,000 clones, 70% to 80% of them seen just once. CDR3 size: 17 residues. With 3 bases removed from V and 4 bases from J, the gap between germline ends came to 21 bases. Germline CDR1 reads LNHDA; CDR2 reads SQIVND (reference sequence). Material for sequencing was peripheral blood. The TCR originated in a woman in her seventies with COVID-19, enrolled during active disease. The gene calls are TRBV19 and TRBJ1-2; D remains unclear. CDR3 in DNA: TGTGCCAGTAGTATCCGATTATGGTCCGTCGGGTTCTATGGCTACACCTTC. Amino acid sequence: CASSIRLWSVGFYGYTF.